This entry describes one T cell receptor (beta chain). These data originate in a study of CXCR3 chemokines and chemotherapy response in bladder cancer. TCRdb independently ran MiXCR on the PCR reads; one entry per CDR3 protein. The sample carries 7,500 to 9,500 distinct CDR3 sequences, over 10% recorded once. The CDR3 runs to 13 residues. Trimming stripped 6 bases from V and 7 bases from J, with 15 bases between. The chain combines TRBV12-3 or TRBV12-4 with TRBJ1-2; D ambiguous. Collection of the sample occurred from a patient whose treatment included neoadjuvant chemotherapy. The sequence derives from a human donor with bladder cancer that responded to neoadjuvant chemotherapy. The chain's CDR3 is CASSLLRESGYTF. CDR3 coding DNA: TGTGCCAGCAGCCTCCTAAGGGAGTCTGGCTACACCTTC.